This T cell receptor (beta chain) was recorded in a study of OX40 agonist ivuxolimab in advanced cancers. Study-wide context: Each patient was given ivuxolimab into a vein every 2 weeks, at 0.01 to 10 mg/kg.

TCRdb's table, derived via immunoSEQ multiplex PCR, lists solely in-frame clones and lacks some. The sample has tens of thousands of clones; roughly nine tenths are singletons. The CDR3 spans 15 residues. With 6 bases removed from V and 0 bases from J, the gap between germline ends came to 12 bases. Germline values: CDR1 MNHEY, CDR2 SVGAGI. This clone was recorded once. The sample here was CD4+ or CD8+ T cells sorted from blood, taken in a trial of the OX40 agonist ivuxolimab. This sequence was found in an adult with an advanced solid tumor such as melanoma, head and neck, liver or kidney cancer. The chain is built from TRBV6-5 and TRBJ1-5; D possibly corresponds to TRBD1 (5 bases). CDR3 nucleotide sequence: TGTGCCAGCAGCTTCGGGGGGAATAGCAATCAGCCCCAGCATTTT. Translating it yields CASSFGGNSNQPQHF.